The clone carrying this TCR beta chain appeared a single time. With V trimmed by 4 bases and J by 7 bases, 5 bases remained unmatched. Germline CDR1 reads SGHRS; CDR2 reads YFSETQ. CDR3 length: 15 amino acids. The table came from immunoSEQ multiplex PCR; TCRdb's copy has only in-frame clones and leaves some out. In the table there are under 70,000 clones, roughly 91% of which are singletons. The sample originates from a study of T cell changes during pregnancy in multiple sclerosis. This chain uses TRBV5-1 with TRBJ1-6; 10 nucleotides match TRBD1. Sequencing was performed on CD4+ T cells from peripheral blood mononuclear cells, taken after pregnancy. The receptor's source is a female donor with multiple sclerosis, enrolled in a pregnancy study. CDR3 protein: CASSLGQGQNSPLHF. CDR3 DNA sequence: TGCGCCAGCAGCCTGGGACAGGGGCAGAATTCACCCCTCCACTTT.